This T cell receptor beta chain was captured in a study of control samples from healthy donors and cancer patients. The germline V gene encodes CDR1 KGHSH and CDR2 LQKENI. The CDR3 spans 17 residues. V was clipped by 3 bases and J by 0 bases, with 16 bases between them. Profiling relied on immunoSEQ multiplex PCR, and the TCRdb table lists in-frame clones only, not all of them. The profile shows about 120,000 clones, about 90% of them singletons. What was sequenced was blood. This sequence joins TRBV18 and TRBJ2-3; a possible D gene is TRBD2 (6 bases). This receptor was identified in a man over 45 in good health. CDR3 in amino acids: CASSPFGTHPSTDTQYF. For the CDR3, the DNA is TGTGCCAGCTCACCCTTCGGGACTCATCCTAGCACAGATACGCAGTATTTT. Looking up the rest from reference TRBV18 and TRBJ2-3 gives the full variable domain: NAGVMQNPRHLVRRRGQEARLRCSPMKGHSHVYWYRQLPEEGLKFMVYLQKENIIDESGMPKERFSAEFPKEGPSILRIQQVVRGDSAAYFCASSPFGTHPSTDTQYFGPGTRLTVL.